This T cell receptor (beta chain) was obtained from a study of shared clonotypes between healthy human individuals. Study-wide background: A donor's plate count was three for CD4 naive and three for CD4 memory; CD8 naive had two and CD8 memory one.

The CDR3 covers 13 residues. Trimming took off 4 bases at V and 2 bases at J, with 10 bases between the two ends. CDR1 is SQVTM, CDR2 ANQGSEA, per germline. The assay was immunoSEQ multiplex PCR, and TCRdb's table has in-frame clones only and misses some. Among some 2.4 million clones, 93% were seen once, and the ten largest hold more than 0.35%. Recent vaccinations or acute infections were absent in the healthy HIV-negative adult donors. In its sample, this clone was seen once. V and J are TRBV29-1 and TRBJ2-3; unclear D gene. Sequences were obtained from naive CD4+ T cells from PBMCs. Sample subset: CD45RA+ positively selected. The sequence came from a man aged 18 to 30 in good health. Some clones in this sample may be carry-over from other donors' samples. Here the CDR3 DNA reads TGCAGCGTTGCGGGCTACCCCACAGATACGCAGTATTTT. This translates into CSVAGYPTDTQYF.